What follows are 29 T cell receptor beta chains derived from one specimen sequenced in a study of blood T cells in healthy people across ages. Primers used in a second PCR of about 7 to 11 cycles were a sample-barcoded 5' primer and a J-beta primer mix. From the 5' RACE reads, TCRdb called clonotypes with MiXCR, one entry per CDR3 protein. The table lists more than 900,000 distinct CDR3 sequences, roughly 24% of them singletons, with about 0.69% in the top ten. These data were also reused for a study on T cells of mothers and their children.

The sequenced material came from blood. Every receptor here comes from a girl aged 2 to 10 in good health.

A few counts support this clonotype. The chain recombines TRBV12-3 or TRBV12-4 with TRBJ2-7; no firm D call. Trimming shortened V by 3 bases and J by 2 bases, and 8 bases separated the two germline ends. The CDR3 runs to 13 residues. The CDR3 nucleotides are TGTGCCAGCAGTTTTTTAGTTGCCTACGAGCAGTACTTC. This encodes CASSFLVAYEQYF.

The chain has TRBV29-1 and TRBJ2-1; D remains unclear. The closer fit of TRBJ2-5 to the DNA end suggests the J call may be wrong. Germline CDR1 reads SQVTM; CDR2 reads ANQGSEA. The CDR3 sequence is 13 residues long. Here the CDR3 reads CSVAAVLTETQYF. The CDR3 DNA reads TGCAGCGTTGCGGCAGTTCTTACGGAGACCCAGTACTTC.

This clonotype came up a few times. V usage is TRBV28 and J usage is TRBJ1-4; no definite D call. With 3 bases removed from V and 3 bases from J, the gap between germline ends came to 17 bases. This CDR3 contains 17 residues. Germline assignment: CDR1 MDHEN and CDR2 SYDVKM. CDR3 in DNA: TGTGCCAGCAGTTTTGGGGTGTTTAGGACTGCTAATGAAAAACTGTTTTTT. Protein: CASSFGVFRTANEKLFF.

This clonotype was seen a handful of times. This chain connects TRBV6-5 to TRBJ1-4; tentatively, D is TRBD1 (5 bases). This CDR3 is built from 15 residues. Germline loops: CDR1 MNHEY, CDR2 SVGAGI. The V gene lost 2 bases and the J gene lost 0 bases, with 7 bases spanning the gap. The CDR3 here is CASSYGDPTNEKLFF. CDR3 bases: TGTGCCAGCAGTTACGGGGACCCAACTAATGAAAAACTGTTTTTT.

This clonotype has more than one count but fewer than ten. The chain has TRBV5-4 and TRBJ2-3; no clear D. The CDR3 extends over 16 amino acids. Trimming left V 0 bases short and J 0 bases short, with 11 bases between. Germline lookup yields CDR1 SGHNT and CDR2 YYREEE (reference sequence). The CDR3 coding sequence is TGTGCCAGCAGCTTGGCCCCAATAGCTAGCACAGATACGCAGTATTTT. This sequence encodes CASSLAPIASTDTQYF. Combining the CDR3 with reference TRBV5-4 and TRBJ2-3 gives the whole variable domain ETGVTQSPTHLIKTRGQQVTLRCSSQSGHNTVSWYQQALGQGPQFIFQYYREEENGRGNFPPRFSGLQFPNYSSELNVNALELDDSALYLCASSLAPIASTDTQYFGPGTRLTVL.

Written as DNA, the CDR3 is TGCAGCGTTGAACTCGGGACTTCAAAATTCAATGAGCAGTTCTTC. Its protein is CSVELGTSKFNEQFF. The chain couples TRBV29-1 to TRBJ2-1; tentative D call: TRBD2 (6 bases). V lost 2 bases and J 6 bases, leaving 17 bases between the germline ends. This CDR3 has 15 amino acids. CDR1 and CDR2 from the germline V gene are SQVTM and ANQGSEA.

This clonotype has a count of ten or more. The chain links TRBV10-3 to TRBJ2-5; D unresolved. CDR1 is ENHRY, CDR2 SYGVKD, per germline. Between the trimmed V and J ends, which lost 6 bases and 2 bases, there was a span of 4 bases. There are 11 residues in the CDR3. CDR3 protein: CAIRGQETQYF. Here the CDR3 DNA reads TGTGCCATCAGGGGTCAAGAGACCCAGTACTTC.

This rearrangement joins TRBV29-1 to TRBJ2-1; a weak D match, TRBD1 (6 bases). The germline V gene has CDR1 SQVTM and CDR2 ANQGSEA. CDR3 length: 13 residues. V gave up 7 bases and J gave up 2 bases, with 12 bases separating them. The CDR3 loop is CSGRQDPYNEQFF. The CDR3 DNA follows: TGCAGCGGGAGACAGGACCCCTACAATGAGCAGTTCTTC.

The chain employs TRBV12-3 or TRBV12-4 and TRBJ2-1; a possible D gene is TRBD2 (5 bases). V was pared by 8 bases and J by 0 bases, with 14 bases between. The CDR3 has 15 amino acids. Here the CDR3 DNA reads TGTGCCAGCCGCTCAGCGGATAGCTCCTACAATGAGCAGTTCTTC. Its protein product is CASRSADSSYNEQFF.

J is TRBJ2-1 and V is TRBV29-1, with a weak D call TRBD2 (6 bases). This CDR3 has 14 amino acids. Germline CDR1 SQVTM, CDR2 ANQGSEA. V was shortened by 4 bases and J by 5 bases, with 15 bases between the two germline ends. DNA for the CDR3: TGCAGCGTTGCCCCTTTGCGGGAAGACAATGAGCAGTTCTTC. This gives the protein CSVAPLREDNEQFF.

The chain uses TRBV5-1 and TRBJ2-5; D unclear. V was pared by 0 bases and J by 1 base, with 13 bases between. Germline CDR1 reads SGHRS; CDR2 reads YFSETQ. The CDR3 sequence is 16 residues long. This CDR3 reads CASSLVMSPLQETQYF. As DNA, the CDR3 is TGCGCCAGCAGCTTGGTGATGAGCCCCCTCCAAGAGACCCAGTACTTC.

J is TRBJ1-1 and V is TRBV28, with D possibly matching TRBD1 (6 bases). The V gene lost 10 bases and the J gene lost 0 bases, with 12 bases spanning the gap. Germline assignment: CDR1 MDHEN and CDR2 SYDVKM. The CDR3 covers 13 residues. CDR3 loop: CATVDRMNTEAFF. The CDR3 nucleotides read TGTGCCACCGTGGACAGAATGAACACTGAAGCTTTCTTT.

The sample holds a few counts of this clonotype. This chain links TRBV29-1 with TRBJ2-1; D gene uncertain. The CDR3 covers 11 residues. With 4 bases removed from V and 6 bases from J, the gap between germline ends came to 7 bases. Germline V CDR1 and CDR2: SQVTM, ANQGSEA. The CDR3 sequence is CSVAGPNEQFF. CDR3 nucleotides: TGCAGCGTTGCAGGACCCAATGAGCAGTTCTTC.

There are a few counts of this clonotype. The junction departs from germline at one end; a sequencing error may be responsible. This rearrangement joins TRBV29-1 to TRBJ1-2; D is undetermined. The germline V gene encodes CDR1 SQVTM and CDR2 ANQGSEA. This CDR3 has 8 amino acids. The CDR3 loop is CSVENSAF. CDR3 in DNA: TGCAGCGTTGAAAACAGCGCCTTC.

There are a few counts of this clonotype. V is TRBV4-1 and J is TRBJ2-7, with 7 bases matching TRBD1. The CDR3 is made up of 15 amino acids. The V gene end was trimmed by 3 bases and the J gene end by 2 bases; junction bases not matched to a gene: 7. The germline V gene has CDR1 MGHRA and CDR2 YSYEKL. Here the CDR3 reads CASSHPATGTYEQYF. The CDR3 bases are TGCGCCAGCAGCCACCCGGCGACAGGGACCTACGAGCAGTACTTC.

This chain links TRBV24-1 with TRBJ2-5; D tentatively fits TRBD1 or TRBD2 (6 bases each). This CDR3 has 13 residues. The germline gives CDR1 KGHDR, CDR2 SFDVKD. V dropped 9 bases and J dropped 5 bases, with 15 bases sitting between them. This CDR3 reads CATSYGGSETQYF. CDR3 nucleotide sequence: TGTGCCACCTCATACGGGGGCTCGGAGACCCAGTACTTC.

The gene calls are TRBV28 and TRBJ2-3; 10 nucleotides match TRBD2. Germline V gene data show CDR1 as MDHEN and CDR2 as SYDVKM. V gave up 8 bases and J gave up 6 bases; unmatched junction bases: 17. The CDR3 has 17 amino acids. In DNA, the CDR3 is TGTGCCAGCCGCCGCCCGTATTTAGCGGGAGGTTCGGATACGCAGTATTTT. This encodes CASRRPYLAGGSDTQYF.

This clonotype is a singleton in its sample. This chain links TRBV5-1 with TRBJ1-2, with 7 nucleotides matching TRBD1. This CDR3 contains 14 residues. The germline gives CDR1 SGHRS, CDR2 YFSETQ. V lost 0 bases and J lost 7; bases outside the gene matches: 6. The CDR3 region is CASSLGQGPFGYTF. The CDR3 nucleotides read TGCGCCAGCAGCTTGGGACAGGGCCCCTTTGGCTACACCTTC.

This clonotype was detected ten times or more. J is TRBJ2-5 and V is TRBV3-1, with TRBD1 identical over 10 bases. Germline V gene data show CDR1 as LGHDT and CDR2 as YNNKEL (reference sequence). There are 14 residues in the CDR3. The trim removed 8 bases at V and 2 bases at J, leaving 5 bases unmatched. CDR3 protein: CASGTGDIQETQYF. For the CDR3, the DNA is TGTGCCAGCGGGACAGGGGATATACAAGAGACCCAGTACTTC.

This clonotype was detected a few times. The chain couples TRBV6-1 to TRBJ2-5; 10 bases agree with TRBD2. V gave up 5 bases and J gave up 2 bases; unmatched junction bases: 5. The CDR3 is 15 residues long. CDR1 is MNHNS and CDR2 is SASEGT in the germline V gene. The CDR3 here is CASSTLAGAQETQYF. CDR3 in DNA: TGTGCCAGCAGTACCCTAGCGGGGGCTCAAGAGACCCAGTACTTC.

This chain connects TRBV13 to TRBJ2-5, with D unclear. The V end was cut by 0 bases, the J end by 2 bases, with 10 bases between. Germline-derived CDR1 and CDR2 are PRHDT and FYEKMQ (reference sequence). The CDR3 length is 15 residues. The CDR3 spells CASSLGTRPQETQYF. The CDR3 bases are TGTGCCAGCAGCTTAGGGACCAGGCCTCAAGAGACCCAGTACTTC.

The table lists this clonotype with a few counts. The V gene is TRBV7-9, the J gene TRBJ2-7; TRBD2 aligns across 11 bases. The CDR3 totals 15 residues. The V gene end was trimmed by 5 bases and the J gene end by 3 bases; junction bases not matched to a gene: 6. Per the germline V gene, CDR1 is SEHNR and CDR2 is FQNEAQ (reference sequence). The CDR3 spells CASSRGTSGSYEQYF. In DNA form, the CDR3 reads TGTGCCAGCAGCCGCGGGACTAGCGGTAGCTACGAGCAGTACTTC. The whole variable domain, remainder taken from reference TRBV7-9 and TRBJ2-7, is DTGVSQNPRHKITKRGQNVTFRCDPISEHNRLYWYRQTLGQGPEFLTYFQNEAQLEKSRLLSDRFSAERPKGSFSTLEIQRTEQGDSAMYLCASSRGTSGSYEQYFGPGTRLTVT.

The chain carries TRBV5-1 and TRBJ2-1; TRBD1 matches 7 bases. This CDR3 is built from 13 residues. The trim removed 2 bases at V and 8 bases at J, leaving 4 bases unmatched. Germline V gene lookup returns CDR1 SGHRS and CDR2 YFSETQ. The DNA of the CDR3 is TGCGCCAGCAGCTTTAGACAGGGCTATGAGCAGTTCTTC. Its protein is CASSFRQGYEQFF.

In its sample, this clonotype was seen a few times. The chain recombines TRBV20-1 with TRBJ2-5; 13 nucleotides line up with TRBD2. This CDR3 has 19 residues. The J segment lost 0 bases and the V segment lost 0 bases, leaving 10 bases of the junction unmatched. Germline V gives CDR1 DFQATT, CDR2 SNEGSKA (reference sequence). The CDR3 region has the DNA TGCAGTGCTAGAGATCCCGGTAGACTAGCGGGGGGTGACCAAGAGACCCAGTACTTC. Translated, it gives CSARDPGRLAGGDQETQYF.

The chain links TRBV5-6 to TRBJ2-5; 8 bases match TRBD2. Matching the DNA end better, TRBJ2-1 makes the J call doubtful. CDR1 is SGHDT and CDR2 is YYEEEE in the germline V gene. CDR3 size: 15 residues. The DNA of the CDR3 is TGTGCCAGCAGCTTTCGAGCGGGAGCAGGATATGAGCAGTTCTTC. Protein sequence: CASSFRAGAGYEQFF.

Only a few counts were recorded for this clonotype. The genes are TRBV28 and TRBJ2-1; TRBD2 matches 7 bases. The J call may be faulty, since TRBJ2-7 better matches the DNA end. Germline V gene data show CDR1 as MDHEN and CDR2 as SYDVKM. The CDR3 covers 16 residues. The CDR3 loop reads CASSLLIQRGSYEQYF. CDR3 sequence (DNA): TGTGCCAGCAGTTTGCTCATCCAGCGGGGTTCCTACGAGCAGTACTTC.

This clonotype was seen a handful of times. CDR3: CSAEGTGAEQYF. Written as DNA, the CDR3 is TGCAGCGCAGAAGGGACAGGGGCCGAGCAGTACTTC. The J gene is TRBJ2-7, the V gene TRBV29-1, with 10 bases lining up with TRBD1. The V gene's germline CDR1 is SQVTM and CDR2 ANQGSEA. The V and J ends lost 7 bases and 6 bases, in that order; junction bases with no gene match: 6. CDR3 length equals 12 residues.

The chain carries TRBV29-1 and TRBJ1-1; D unclear. The germline V gene encodes CDR1 SQVTM and CDR2 ANQGSEA. This CDR3 is 10 amino acids long. With 7 bases removed from V and 2 bases from J, the gap between germline ends came to 5 bases. The CDR3 coding sequence is TGCAGCGGGTTCAACACTGAAGCTTTCTTT. Translation: CSGFNTEAFF.

This clonotype was seen more than once but under ten times. V usage is TRBV12-3 or TRBV12-4 and J usage is TRBJ1-2; D is uncertain. V lost 5 bases and J lost 8, with 15 bases in between. The CDR3 has 13 amino acids. The CDR3 coding sequence is TGTGCCAGCAGTGGGAATTCCTGGCGAGGCTACACCTTC. Amino acid sequence: CASSGNSWRGYTF.